What follows is one T cell receptor (beta chain) and its context. The target antigen is unknown. Other DNA sequences of this sample code for an identical CDR3. This sample was taken from a study of shared clonotypes between healthy human individuals. Some clones are missing from TCRdb's copy, which holds only in-frame ones; the method was immunoSEQ multiplex PCR. The sample holds 2 million to 2.5 million clones, 93% seen once. Germline V lookup: CDR1 SGHRS, CDR2 YFSETQ. The V and J ends lost 4 bases and 2 bases, in that order; junction bases with no gene match: 5. The CDR3 contains 14 residues. Study results and limitations: Of the naive CD4 clonotypes, about 5.4% were shared across several donors.

This receptor was obtained from a young man in good health. Some clones in this sample may be carry-over from other donors' samples. The genes are TRBV5-1 and TRBJ2-5, with TRBD1 matching over 7 bases. Input material: naive CD4+ T cells from PBMCs. As to subset: CD45RA+ positively selected. CDR3 sequence: CASSPGTAQETQYF. As DNA, the CDR3 is TGCGCCAGCAGCCCGGGGACAGCGCAAGAGACCCAGTACTTC. Based on the CDR3 plus reference TRBV5-1 and TRBJ2-5, the full variable domain is KAGVTQTPRYLIKTRGQQVTLSCSPISGHRSVSWYQQTPGQGLQFLFEYFSETQRNKGNFPGRFSGRQFSNSRSEMNVSTLELGDSALYLCASSPGTAQETQYFGPGTRLLVL.